These 27 T cell receptor beta chains share one sample of origin, sequenced in a study of shared clonotypes between healthy human individuals. The repertoire was sequenced with immunoSEQ multiplex PCR; TCRdb's copy has only in-frame clones and lacks some. The sample includes about 480,000 clones, 60% to 80% of them seen just once. Sequenced material: PBMCs. These receptors were collected from a woman aged 35 to 49 in good health. Some clones in this sample may be carry-over from other donors' samples.

Comments on this clone: At one end, the junction sequence differs from germline, possibly due to a read error. V and J are TRBV7-7 and TRBJ2-5, with D perhaps matching TRBD2 (5 bases). Germline CDR1 reads SSHAT; CDR2 reads FNYEAQ (reference sequence). The CDR3 length is 14 residues. The CDR3 reads CASSLGPRVETQYF. The CDR3 nucleotides read TGTGCTAGCAGCTTAGGCCCGCGGGTTGAGACCCAGTACTTC.

With respect to this clone: Compared with germline, one end of the junction differs, possibly owing to a read error. V is TRBV18 and J is TRBJ1-5; D may be TRBD1 (5 bases). CDR1 KGHSH and CDR2 LQKENI come from the germline V gene. The CDR3 has 15 residues. CDR3 DNA: TGTGCCAGCTCACCAAGGGGAGATAGCAATCAGCTCCAGCATTTT. The encoded protein is CASSPRGDSNQLQHF.

The V gene is TRBV18, the J gene TRBJ2-7, with a tentative D call TRBD2 (5 bases). The germline V gene encodes CDR1 KGHSH and CDR2 LQKENI. The CDR3 totals 12 residues. The V gene lost 2 bases and the J gene lost 5 bases, with 7 bases spanning the gap. For the CDR3, the DNA is TGTGCCAGCTCACCAGGGAGCGACGAGCAGTACTTC. Residues: CASSPGSDEQYF.

The chain is built from TRBV5-1 and TRBJ2-5; no clear D gene. Germline-derived CDR1 and CDR2 are SGHRS and YFSETQ. The CDR3 spans 13 residues. V was pared by 3 bases and J by 5 bases, with 11 bases between. In nucleotides, the CDR3 is TGCGCCAGCAGCTCATACAACCGGGAGACCCAGTACTTC. It is translated as CASSSYNRETQYF.

The chain employs TRBV7-3 and TRBJ2-2; D unclear. The length of the CDR3 is 15 residues. Germline assignment: CDR1 SGHTA and CDR2 FQGTGA. V was shortened by 2 bases and J by 6 bases, with 13 bases between the two germline ends. The CDR3 DNA is TGTGCCAGCAGCTTATCCCCCTCAGGCTCCGGGGAGCTGTTTTTT. This sequence encodes CASSLSPSGSGELFF.

This clone was picked up a small number of times. V is TRBV5-4 and J is TRBJ2-2; D unresolved. CDR3 size: 12 residues. With 3 bases removed from V and 6 bases from J, the gap between germline ends came to 6 bases. Germline V gene lookup returns CDR1 SGHNT and CDR2 YYREEE (reference sequence). CDR3 protein: CASSSWAGELFF. CDR3 coding DNA: TGTGCCAGCAGCTCGTGGGCCGGGGAGCTGTTTTTT.

V is TRBV29-1 and J is TRBJ2-5; 7 nucleotides agree with TRBD2. Trimming removed 3 bases from V and 4 bases from J; junction bases left unmatched: 8. The V gene's germline CDR1 is SQVTM and CDR2 ANQGSEA. The CDR3 extends over 14 amino acids. The CDR3 sequence: CSVEEGRVTETQYF. The CDR3 DNA follows: TGCAGCGTTGAGGAGGGGAGGGTGACAGAGACCCAGTACTTC.

This clone appeared once. The CDR3 sequence is CASGATGQGRETQYF. In nucleotides, the CDR3 is TGTGCCAGCGGCGCAACCGGACAGGGGCGAGAGACCCAGTACTTC. This chain connects TRBV27 to TRBJ2-5, with 9 bases lining up with TRBD1. The V gene's germline CDR1 is MNHEY and CDR2 SMNVEV (reference sequence). After removal of 8 bases from V and 4 bases from J, the junction contained 11 bases not matched to a gene. The CDR3 sequence is 15 residues long.

This chain uses TRBV11-3 with TRBJ1-2; TRBD1 agrees at 8 bases. This CDR3 region has 17 residues. CDR1 is SGHNT and CDR2 is YENEEA in the germline V gene. V was clipped by 1 base and J by 2 bases; unmatched bases: 9. The chain's CDR3 is CASSLAYRGSANYGYTF. The CDR3 bases are TGTGCCAGCAGCTTAGCCTACAGGGGGTCGGCGAACTATGGCTACACCTTC.

The rearrangement links TRBV7-2 to TRBJ2-7, with D unclear. The V and J ends lost 2 bases and 3 bases respectively, with 11 bases between them. The CDR3 sequence is 14 residues long. The germline CDR1 and CDR2 sequences are SGHTA and FQGNSA. The CDR3 coding sequence is TGTGCCAGCAGCTTAATGGCTACGGTCTACGAGCAGTACTTC. It codes for CASSLMATVYEQYF.

As DNA, the CDR3 is TGTGCCAGCAGCTTAGTCGCAAGGGTCAATGAGCAGTTCTTC. The encoded protein is CASSLVARVNEQFF. V and J are TRBV7-8 and TRBJ2-1, with unresolved D. CDR3 length equals 14 residues. Trimming took 1 base from V and 6 from J, leaving 10 bases between them. Germline V lookup: CDR1 SGHVS, CDR2 FQNEAQ.

The chain is built from TRBV7-8 and TRBJ2-7; D possibly matches TRBD1 or TRBD2 (7 bases each). V was shortened by 7 bases and J by 4 bases, with 11 bases between the two germline ends. This CDR3 contains 12 residues. Germline V gene lookup returns CDR1 SGHVS and CDR2 FQNEAQ. In nucleotides, the CDR3 is TGTGCCAGCACAGGGGGGGATTACGAGCAGTACTTC. This encodes CASTGGDYEQYF.

On this clone itself: At the DNA level, this CDR3 is encoded by other sequences in the same sample as well. J is TRBJ2-7 and V is TRBV4-2, with TRBD1 identical over 8 bases. V lost 4 bases, J lost 1 base, and 18 bases stayed unmatched. Germline V lookup: CDR1 LGHNA, CDR2 YNFKEQ. The CDR3 length is 19 residues. The CDR3 nucleotides read TGTGCCAGCAGCCTAGCGGTGAGAACAGGGGGGCTGGGGTCCTACGAGCAGTACTTC. The encoded protein is CASSLAVRTGGLGSYEQYF.

V usage is TRBV7-2 and J usage is TRBJ2-7, with D possibly being TRBD2 (6 bases). V was cut by 5 bases and J by 5 bases, with 16 bases left in between. Germline CDR1 reads SGHTA; CDR2 reads FQGNSA. This CDR3 spans 14 amino acids. CDR3 protein: CASSPGVGAHEQYF. Written as DNA, the CDR3 is TGTGCCAGCAGCCCGGGGGTAGGGGCGCACGAGCAGTACTTC. Based on the CDR3 plus reference TRBV7-2 and TRBJ2-7, the full variable domain is GAGVSQSPSNKVTEKGKDVELRCDPISGHTALYWYRQSLGQGLEFLIYFQGNSAPDKSGLPSDRFSAERTGGSVSTLTIQRTQQEDSAVYLCASSPGVGAHEQYFGPGTRLTVT.

The chain is built from TRBV10-2 and TRBJ2-1, with 11 bases aligning to TRBD2. CDR1 and CDR2 from the germline V gene are WSHSY and SAAADI. The ends lost 10 bases at V and 7 bases at J; junction bases unmatched: 6. The CDR3 covers 13 residues. The CDR3, as DNA: TGCGCCACTAAGGGACTAGCGGCTAATGAGCAGTTCTTC. It yields the protein CATKGLAANEQFF.

The chain links TRBV25-1 to TRBJ2-5, with D perhaps given as TRBD1 or TRBD2 (5 bases each). V lost 1 base to trimming and J lost 5 bases, with 8 bases between them. CDR1 is MGHDK and CDR2 is SYGVNS in the germline V gene. This CDR3 contains 13 residues. CDR3 nucleotide sequence: TGTGCCAGCAGTGAATGGGGGATCGAGACCCAGTACTTC. Its protein product is CASSEWGIETQYF.

CDR3 bases: TGTGCCAGCAGCTCCCACCCGCTAGGCAGTGCGGTTGGAAATGAGCAGTTCTTC. Its protein is CASSSHPLGSAVGNEQFF. The chain employs TRBV5-4 and TRBJ2-1; D ambiguous. Germline V gene lookup returns CDR1 SGHNT and CDR2 YYREEE (reference sequence). The V end was cut by 3 bases, the J end by 7 bases, with 26 bases between. The CDR3 spans 18 residues.

The genes are TRBV7-9 and TRBJ1-2; possibly TRBD1 for D (6 bases). The V end was cut by 5 bases, the J end by 14 bases, with 15 bases between. This CDR3 has 11 amino acids. Germline values: CDR1 SEHNR, CDR2 FQNEAQ (reference sequence). CDR3 in DNA: TGTGCCAGCAGCCCCCGGACAGCCCAGACCTTC. This translates into CASSPRTAQTF. Together with reference TRBV7-9 and TRBJ1-2, the CDR3 gives the full variable domain: DTGVSQNPRHKITKRGQNVTFRCDPISEHNRLYWYRQTLGQGPEFLTYFQNEAQLEKSRLLSDRFSAERPKGSFSTLEIQRTEQGDSAMYLCASSPRTAQTFGSGTRLTVV.

The rearrangement joins TRBV7-6 to TRBJ2-7, with D maybe TRBD1 (7 bases). The CDR3 has 14 amino acids. V lost 0 bases to trimming and J lost 6 bases, with 12 bases between them. Germline CDR1 and CDR2: SGHVS and FNYEAQ. The CDR3 region has the DNA TGTGCCAGCAGCTTAGCGGGCAGGGGGGCCGAGCAGTACTTC. Protein sequence: CASSLAGRGAEQYF.

This chain uses TRBV7-9 with TRBJ1-4, with 10 bases lining up with TRBD1. Per germline, CDR1 SEHNR and CDR2 FQNEAQ (reference sequence). The junction had 7 bases not matched to a gene; V was cut back by 5 bases and J by 7 bases. The CDR3 covers 15 residues. The CDR3, as DNA: TGTGCCAGCAGCATACCGGGACAGGGGCGTGAAAAACTGTTTTTT. It encodes CASSIPGQGREKLFF.

This chain links TRBV28 with TRBJ1-2, with D hard to call. Deletions cut 4 bases from V and 13 bases from J, with 16 bases between. The CDR3 is 12 amino acids. CDR1 and CDR2 (germline): MDHEN, SYDVKM. CDR3: CASSSGETKLTF. For the CDR3, the DNA is TGTGCCAGCAGTTCCGGGGAAACTAAGCTCACCTTC.

This clone was counted once. V gene TRBV19 combines with J gene TRBJ2-1; TRBD2 matches at 10 bases. This CDR3 spans 16 amino acids. V shed 6 bases, J shed 7 bases, and the junction held 12 bases outside the gene matches. Germline CDR1 reads LNHDA; CDR2 reads SQIVND (reference sequence). CDR3 loop: CASSKREGLNLNEQFF. The CDR3 DNA reads as TGTGCCAGTAGCAAGCGGGAGGGCCTCAATTTGAATGAGCAGTTCTTC. Looking up the rest from reference TRBV19 and TRBJ2-1 gives the full variable domain: DGGITQSPKYLFRKEGQNVTLSCEQNLNHDAMYWYRQDPGQGLRLIYYSQIVNDFQKGDIAEGYSVSREKKESFPLTVTSAQKNPTAFYLCASSKREGLNLNEQFFGPGTRLTVL.

The chain links TRBV30 to TRBJ2-5, with a tentative D call TRBD2 (5 bases). There are 14 residues in the CDR3. V was cut by 3 bases and J by 0 bases, with 11 bases left in between. The germline gives CDR1 GTSNPN, CDR2 SVGIG (reference sequence). In DNA, the CDR3 is TGTGCCTGGAGGGCTAGCACAGACCAAGAGACCCAGTACTTC. Translating it yields CAWRASTDQETQYF.

The chain recombines TRBV5-1 with TRBJ2-5; D ambiguous. V was trimmed by 0 bases and J by 5 bases, leaving 8 bases between them. The germline gives CDR1 SGHRS, CDR2 YFSETQ. CDR3 size: 13 residues. CDR3: CASSLAPRETQYF. CDR3 nucleotide sequence: TGCGCCAGCAGCTTGGCCCCGCGGGAGACCCAGTACTTC.

V is TRBV4-1 and J is TRBJ2-5, with TRBD2 matching over 9 bases. This CDR3 region has 15 residues. Germline V gives CDR1 MGHRA, CDR2 YSYEKL. V shed 2 bases and J 3 bases; nucleotides not matched to a gene: 4. This chain's CDR3 is CASSQPLAGEETQYF. Written as DNA, the CDR3 is TGCGCCAGCAGCCAACCGTTAGCGGGAGAAGAGACCCAGTACTTC.

The table lists this clone with a count of one. The J gene is TRBJ2-1, the V gene TRBV7-2; D not certain. Germline V gene data show CDR1 as SGHTA and CDR2 as FQGNSA. Deletions cut 2 bases from V and 9 bases from J, with 5 bases between. The CDR3 consists of 11 residues. The CDR3 sequence: CASSLTREQFF. The CDR3 DNA is TGTGCCAGCAGCTTAACGCGTGAGCAGTTCTTC.

The V call is TRBV25-1, the J call TRBJ1-4, with 9 positions matching TRBD1. V lost 6 bases and J lost 8; bases outside the gene matches: 7. The CDR3 extends over 14 amino acids. Germline CDR1 and CDR2: MGHDK and SYGVNS. This CDR3 is CASRGDRGREKLFF. The CDR3 DNA follows: TGTGCCAGCAGGGGTGACAGGGGGAGGGAAAAACTGTTTTTT.